This record covers a single T cell receptor (beta chain). Its antigen is still unknown. Germline values: CDR1 LNHDA, CDR2 SQIVND (reference sequence). Trimming cost V 6 bases and J 0 bases, with 4 bases left between them. The CDR3 covers 12 residues. The data originate from a study of OX40 agonist ivuxolimab in advanced cancers. Study overall: Patients were treated with intravenous ivuxolimab, dosed at 0.01 to 10 mg/kg and infused every 2 weeks. The dose-escalation cohort had hepatocellular carcinoma, melanoma, renal cell or head and neck cancer.

Anyone with autoimmune disease history or systemic immunosuppression was excluded. Whole-study findings and limits: CD8+ T cells showed, on average, more clonal expansion than CD4+ cells.

TCRdb's table, derived via immunoSEQ multiplex PCR, lists solely in-frame clones and lacks some. The data show approximately 74,000 clones, roughly 88% seen once. The chain joins TRBV19 to TRBJ2-3; unclear D gene. The material was CD4+ or CD8+ T cells sorted from blood, obtained in a trial of the OX40 agonist ivuxolimab. The TCR sequence derives from an adult with an advanced solid tumor such as melanoma, head and neck, liver or kidney cancer. The CDR3 DNA sequence: TGTGCCAGTAGCCCTAGCACAGATACGCAGTATTTT. Its translation: CASSPSTDTQYF.